This record looks at one T cell receptor beta chain sequence and its context. The sample originates from a study of blood T cell repertoires in COVID-19. Study as a whole: Acute and convalescent COVID-19 specimens originated in the United States, Italy and Spain. T cells, B-cell-depleted T cells, or PBMCs supplied cDNA or gDNA.

Original methodology: Amplification from reference gene primers served as the basis for estimated nucleated cell counts. Generated by immunoSEQ multiplex PCR, the TCRdb table keeps only in-frame clones and is missing some. For V, J and clone size, that table is used; D and trimming come from the DNA. The table lists about 80,000 clones, 65% to 85% of them singletons, with 35% to 40% in the top ten. This clonotype was sampled from an older man with active or convalescent COVID-19. The sequencing sample was made of peripheral blood.

CDR3 bases: TGTGCCAGCAGCTTGGATCGAGAGACCCAGTACTTC. Its protein is CASSLDRETQYF. The genes are TRBV5-4 and TRBJ2-5; D not certain. Trimming took 0 bases from V and 4 from J, leaving 4 bases between them. The germline V gene encodes CDR1 SGHNT and CDR2 YYREEE (reference sequence). This CDR3 comprises 12 residues.